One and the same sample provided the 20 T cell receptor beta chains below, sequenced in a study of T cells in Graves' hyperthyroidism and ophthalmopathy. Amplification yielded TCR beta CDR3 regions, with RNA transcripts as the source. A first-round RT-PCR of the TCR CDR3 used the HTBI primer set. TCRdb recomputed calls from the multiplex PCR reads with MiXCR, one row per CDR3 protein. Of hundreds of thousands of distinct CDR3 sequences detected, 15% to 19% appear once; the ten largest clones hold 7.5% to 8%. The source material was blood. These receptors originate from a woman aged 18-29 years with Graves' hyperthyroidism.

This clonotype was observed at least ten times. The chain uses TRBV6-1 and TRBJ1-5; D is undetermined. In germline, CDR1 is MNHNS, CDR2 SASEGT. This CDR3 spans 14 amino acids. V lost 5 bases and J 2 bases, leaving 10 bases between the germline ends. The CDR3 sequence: CASSSHYGNQPQHF. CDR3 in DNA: TGTGCCAGCAGTTCCCACTATGGCAATCAGCCCCAGCATTTT.

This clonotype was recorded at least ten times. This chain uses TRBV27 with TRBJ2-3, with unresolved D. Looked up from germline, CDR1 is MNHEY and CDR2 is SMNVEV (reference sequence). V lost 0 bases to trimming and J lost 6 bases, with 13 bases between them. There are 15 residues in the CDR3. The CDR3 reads CASSLSVWARDTQYF. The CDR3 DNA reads TGTGCCAGCAGTTTATCGGTTTGGGCGCGGGATACGCAGTATTTT.

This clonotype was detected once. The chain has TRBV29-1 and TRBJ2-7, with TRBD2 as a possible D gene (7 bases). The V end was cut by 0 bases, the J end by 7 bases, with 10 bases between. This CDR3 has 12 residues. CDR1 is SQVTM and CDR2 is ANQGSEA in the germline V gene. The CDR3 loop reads CSVEERGGEQYF. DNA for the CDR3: TGCAGCGTTGAAGAAAGGGGGGGGGAGCAGTACTTC.

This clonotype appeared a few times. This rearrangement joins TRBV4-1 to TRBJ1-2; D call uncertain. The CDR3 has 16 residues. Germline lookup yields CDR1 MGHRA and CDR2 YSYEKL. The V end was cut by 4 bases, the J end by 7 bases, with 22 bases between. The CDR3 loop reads CASSPRLSARTGGYTF. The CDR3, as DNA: TGCGCCAGCAGCCCGCGCCTATCTGCTAGGACGGGTGGCTACACCTTC.

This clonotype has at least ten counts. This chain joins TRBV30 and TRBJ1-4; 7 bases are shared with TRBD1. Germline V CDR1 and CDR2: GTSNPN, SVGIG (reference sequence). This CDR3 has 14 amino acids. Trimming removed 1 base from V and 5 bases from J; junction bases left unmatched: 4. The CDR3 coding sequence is TGTGCCTGGAGTGGGGGGACAGCAAATGAAAAACTGTTTTTT. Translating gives CAWSGGTANEKLFF.

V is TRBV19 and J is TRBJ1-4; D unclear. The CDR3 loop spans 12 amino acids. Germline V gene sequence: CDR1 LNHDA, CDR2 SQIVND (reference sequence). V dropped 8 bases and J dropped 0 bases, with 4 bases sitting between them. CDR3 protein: CASRSTNEKLFF. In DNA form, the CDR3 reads TGTGCCAGTCGTTCAACTAATGAAAAACTGTTTTTT.

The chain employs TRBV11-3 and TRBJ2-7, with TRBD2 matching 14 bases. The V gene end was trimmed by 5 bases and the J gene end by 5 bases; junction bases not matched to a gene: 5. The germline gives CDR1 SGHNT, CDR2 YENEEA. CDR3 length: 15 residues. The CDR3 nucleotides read TGTGCCAGCAGCACGGGACTAGCGGGAGCCCACGAGCAGTACTTC. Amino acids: CASSTGLAGAHEQYF.

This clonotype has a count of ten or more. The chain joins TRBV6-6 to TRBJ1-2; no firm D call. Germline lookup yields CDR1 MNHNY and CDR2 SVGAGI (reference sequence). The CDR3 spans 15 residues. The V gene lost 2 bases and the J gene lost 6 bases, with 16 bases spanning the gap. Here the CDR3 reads CASSYVSGRNNGYTF. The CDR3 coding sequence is TGTGCCAGCAGTTACGTGAGTGGAAGAAATAATGGCTACACCTTC.

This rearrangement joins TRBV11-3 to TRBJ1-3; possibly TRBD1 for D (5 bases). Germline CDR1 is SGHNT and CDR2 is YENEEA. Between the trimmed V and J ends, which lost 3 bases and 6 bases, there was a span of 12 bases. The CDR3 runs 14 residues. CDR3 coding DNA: TGTGCCAGCAGCTTCCAAGGGGCGAAAAACACCATATATTTT. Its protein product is CASSFQGAKNTIYF.

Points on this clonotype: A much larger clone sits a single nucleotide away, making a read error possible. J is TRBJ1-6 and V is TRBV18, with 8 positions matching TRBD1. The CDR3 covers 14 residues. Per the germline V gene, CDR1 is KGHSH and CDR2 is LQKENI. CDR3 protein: CASSPLTGDSPPHF. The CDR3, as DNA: TGTGCCAGCTCACCACTGACAGGGGACTCACCCCCCCACTTT.

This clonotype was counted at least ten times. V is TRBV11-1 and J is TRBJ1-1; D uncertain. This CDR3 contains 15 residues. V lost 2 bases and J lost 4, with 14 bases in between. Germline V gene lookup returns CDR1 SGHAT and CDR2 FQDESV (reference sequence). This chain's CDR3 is CASSLYYGRGTEAFF. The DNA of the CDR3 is TGTGCCAGCAGCTTATATTACGGACGAGGCACTGAAGCTTTCTTT.

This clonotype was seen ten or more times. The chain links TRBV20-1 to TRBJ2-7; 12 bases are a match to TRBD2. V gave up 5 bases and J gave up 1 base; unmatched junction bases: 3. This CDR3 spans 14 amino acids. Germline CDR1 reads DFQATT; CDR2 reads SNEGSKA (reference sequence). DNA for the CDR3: TGCAGTGCTGTTACTAGCGGGAGGTCCTACGAGCAGTACTTC. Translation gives CSAVTSGRSYEQYF.

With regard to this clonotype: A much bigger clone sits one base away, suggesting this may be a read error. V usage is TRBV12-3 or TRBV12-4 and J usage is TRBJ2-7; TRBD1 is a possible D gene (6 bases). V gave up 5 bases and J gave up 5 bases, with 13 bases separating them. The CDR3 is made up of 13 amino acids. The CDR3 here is CASSKTTGNEQYF. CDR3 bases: TGTGCCAGCAGTAAAACTACAGGGAACGAGCAGTACTTC.

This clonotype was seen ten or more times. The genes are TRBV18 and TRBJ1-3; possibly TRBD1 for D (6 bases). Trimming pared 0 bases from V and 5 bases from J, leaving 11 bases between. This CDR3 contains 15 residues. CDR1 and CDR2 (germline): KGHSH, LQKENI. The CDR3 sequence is CASSPPSGGRNTIYF. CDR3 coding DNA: TGTGCCAGCTCACCACCATCTGGGGGCAGAAACACCATATATTTT.

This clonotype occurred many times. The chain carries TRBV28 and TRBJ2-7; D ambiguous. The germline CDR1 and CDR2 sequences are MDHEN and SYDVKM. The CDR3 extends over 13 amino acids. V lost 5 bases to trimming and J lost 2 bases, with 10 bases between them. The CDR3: CASSLTGPYEQYF. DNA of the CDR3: TGTGCCAGCAGTCTGACGGGCCCCTACGAGCAGTACTTC.

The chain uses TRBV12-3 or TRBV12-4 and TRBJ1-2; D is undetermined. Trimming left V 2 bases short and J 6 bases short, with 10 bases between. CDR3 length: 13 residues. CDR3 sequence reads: CASSLPGGDGYTF. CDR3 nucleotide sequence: TGTGCCAGCAGTTTACCCGGTGGGGATGGCTACACCTTC.

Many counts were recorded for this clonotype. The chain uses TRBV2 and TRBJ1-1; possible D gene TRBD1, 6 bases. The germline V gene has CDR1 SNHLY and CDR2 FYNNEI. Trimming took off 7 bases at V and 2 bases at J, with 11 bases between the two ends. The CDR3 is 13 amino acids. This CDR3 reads CASTLQGNTEAFF. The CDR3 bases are TGTGCCAGCACCCTACAGGGTAACACTGAAGCTTTCTTT.

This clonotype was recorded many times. CDR3 DNA sequence: TGTGCCAGCAGTTACTCGGGCATCGGGGACACCATATATTTT. The encoded protein is CASSYSGIGDTIYF. The rearrangement uses TRBV6-5 and TRBJ1-3; no clear D. The V and J ends lost 0 bases and 8 bases respectively, with 11 bases between them. CDR3 length: 14 amino acids. Germline assignment: CDR1 MNHEY and CDR2 SVGAGI.

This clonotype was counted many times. For the CDR3, the DNA is TGTGCCAGCAGCTTAAGGGACAGGGTTGAGACCCAGTACTTC. This translates into CASSLRDRVETQYF. This chain joins TRBV13 and TRBJ2-5; 9 bases match TRBD1. The CDR3 spans 14 residues. V was clipped by 2 bases and J by 5 bases; unmatched bases: 3. From germline, CDR1 is PRHDT and CDR2 FYEKMQ (reference sequence).

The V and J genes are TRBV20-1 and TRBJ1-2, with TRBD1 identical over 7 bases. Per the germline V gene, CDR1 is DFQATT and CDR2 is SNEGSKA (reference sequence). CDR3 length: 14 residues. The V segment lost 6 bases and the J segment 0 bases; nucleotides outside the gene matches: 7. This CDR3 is CSATTGAANYGYTF. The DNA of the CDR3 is TGCAGTGCCACCACAGGGGCAGCTAACTATGGCTACACCTTC.